This T cell receptor beta chain was observed in a study of OX40 agonist ivuxolimab in advanced cancers. About the study: It was ivuxolimab, an agonistic anti-OX40 (CD134) antibody, that patients were treated with.

The V gene end was trimmed by 4 bases and the J gene end by 3 bases; junction bases not matched to a gene: 8. CDR3 length: 15 amino acids. From germline, CDR1 is MNHNS and CDR2 SASEGT. For this clone: Its antigen is currently unknown.

The repertoire was sequenced with immunoSEQ multiplex PCR; TCRdb's copy has only in-frame clones and lacks some. The sample records approximately 45,000 clones, around 94% being singletons. Findings and limits, study-wide: Some of the nonresponding patients also showed low levels of normalized T-cell clonal expansion. Clonal expansion from baseline to week 6 occurred in both CD4+ and CD8+ T cells.

Baseline, cycle 4 day 1, and cycle 7 day 1 were the blood sampling points. The chain recombines TRBV6-1 with TRBJ1-1, with 7 nucleotides matching TRBD1. Source: CD4+ or CD8+ T cells sorted from blood, taken in a trial of the OX40 agonist ivuxolimab. The TCR sequence derives from an adult with an advanced solid tumor such as melanoma, head and neck, liver or kidney cancer. The CDR3 loop is CASSVRPGGDTEAFF. In DNA form, the CDR3 reads TGTGCCAGCAGTGTCCGGCCAGGGGGGGACACTGAAGCTTTCTTT.